What follows is one TCR beta chain and its context. Its antigen is not known. RNA extraction was followed by reverse transcription into cDNA, which acted as the sequencing template. The repertoire was sequenced with immunoSEQ multiplex PCR; TCRdb's copy has only in-frame clones and lacks some. The repertoire holds some 170,000 clones, with less than 80% as singletons. This specimen comes from a study of CD8+ T cells in alopecia areata. General study results and limits: Scalp lesions, especially in alopecia totalis/universalis, had higher clonality than normal scalp.

The CDR3 loop spans 12 amino acids. V was clipped by 6 bases and J by 5 bases; unmatched bases: 2. Per germline, CDR1 SGHRS and CDR2 YFSETQ. The genes are TRBV5-1 and TRBJ2-3; 8 bases map to TRBD2. The source material was CD8+ T cells sorted from blood, sampled at week 0. This TCR came from a human donor with alopecia areata. The CDR3 spells CASTREGDTQYF. CDR3 nucleotide sequence: TGCGCCAGCACTCGGGAGGGAGATACGCAGTATTTT.